The 17 T cell receptor beta chains in this list originate from one sample, sequenced in a study of T cell responses to AZD1222 COVID-19 vaccine. Method: immunoSEQ multiplex PCR; TCRdb's copy keeps in-frame clones and lacks some. The sample contains about 98,000 clones, 70% to 90% of which appear only once. The sequences come from peripheral blood, collected on day 0 of AZD1222 vaccination. The receptors stem from an adult in good health.

The V and J genes are TRBV7-8 and TRBJ2-1; TRBD2 is a possible D gene (6 bases). With 7 bases removed from V and 0 bases from J, the gap between germline ends came to 16 bases. Germline V gives CDR1 SGHVS, CDR2 FQNEAQ. The CDR3 consists of 16 residues. CDR3 amino acids: CASTLSRGVSYNEQFF. The CDR3 DNA reads as TGTGCCAGCACCCTTTCTCGCGGGGTCTCCTACAATGAGCAGTTCTTC.

This clone showed up just once. The chain recombines TRBV2 with TRBJ2-1; D could derive from TRBD1 or TRBD2 (6 bases each). This CDR3 spans 15 amino acids. Germline CDR1 and CDR2: SNHLY and FYNNEI. V was trimmed by 6 bases and J by 3 bases, leaving 15 bases between them. The CDR3 here is CASRARGVGYNEQFF. The CDR3 coding sequence is TGTGCCAGCAGGGCAAGGGGGGTCGGCTACAATGAGCAGTTCTTC.

V gene TRBV6-1 combines with J gene TRBJ1-5, with 7 bases lining up with TRBD1. V lost 5 bases to trimming and J lost 6 bases; unmatched junction nucleotides: 7. Germline V gene lookup returns CDR1 MNHNS and CDR2 SASEGT. CDR3 size: 14 residues. This chain's CDR3 is CASSTTGVAQPQHF. Written as DNA, the CDR3 is TGTGCCAGCAGTACCACAGGGGTGGCTCAGCCCCAGCATTTT.

The chain has TRBV7-3 and TRBJ2-5, with D hard to call. This CDR3 region has 15 residues. V was cut by 1 base and J by 1 base, with 10 bases left in between. Per the germline V gene, CDR1 is SGHTA and CDR2 is FQGTGA. CDR3 residues: CASSLNGAIQETQYF. The CDR3 region has the DNA TGTGCCAGCAGCTTAAACGGTGCCATCCAAGAGACCCAGTACTTC.

The rearrangement uses TRBV27 and TRBJ2-6, with 8 bases fitting TRBD1. Germline CDR1 is MNHEY and CDR2 is SMNVEV (reference sequence). CDR3 length: 18 residues. J gave up 1 base and V 4 bases, and 9 bases lay outside the gene matches. CDR3 in amino acids: CASSSRRDRPSGANVLTF. CDR3 bases: TGTGCCAGCAGTTCCCGGCGGGACAGGCCTTCTGGGGCCAACGTCCTGACTTTC. Based on the CDR3 plus reference TRBV27 and TRBJ2-6, the full variable domain is EAQVTQNPRYLITVTGKKLTVTCSQNMNHEYMSWYRQDPGLGLRQIYYSMNVEVTDKGDVPEGYKVSRKEKRNFPLILESPSPNQTSLYFCASSSRRDRPSGANVLTFGAGSRLTVL.

The rearrangement uses TRBV9 and TRBJ1-2, with D unclear. CDR3 size: 17 residues. Germline lookup yields CDR1 SGDLS and CDR2 YYNGEE. Trimming removed 0 bases from V and 7 bases from J, with 22 bases in between. Here the CDR3 reads CASSVGPPGGIGFGYTF. The CDR3, as DNA: TGTGCCAGCAGCGTAGGTCCCCCAGGAGGGATCGGCTTTGGCTACACCTTC.

The chain joins TRBV10-3 to TRBJ1-1; D is perhaps TRBD1 (6 bases). This CDR3 is 13 amino acids long. CDR1 and CDR2 from the germline V gene are ENHRY and SYGVKD. The ends were cut back, 9 bases at V and 3 bases at J, with 14 bases in the middle. The CDR3 nucleotides read TGTGCCATTACCGGGACATTAGACACTGAAGCTTTCTTT. Protein product: CAITGTLDTEAFF.

The gene calls are TRBV2 and TRBJ1-2; D gene unclear. Trimming cost V 2 bases and J 0 bases, with 13 bases left between them. The CDR3 contains 16 residues. CDR1 SNHLY and CDR2 FYNNEI come from the germline V gene. CDR3 bases: TGTGCCAGCAGTGAACAAGGAGGAACCCCTAACTATGGCTACACCTTC. Its protein product is CASSEQGGTPNYGYTF.

This clone occurred a few times. The chain has TRBV7-8 and TRBJ1-6; 10 bases line up with TRBD1. The germline V gene encodes CDR1 SGHVS and CDR2 FQNEAQ. The CDR3 length is 15 residues. The ends lost 5 bases at V and 10 bases at J; junction bases unmatched: 8. Written as DNA, the CDR3 is TGTGCCAGCAGCCCCTACAGGGGACAGGGGTCACCCCTCCACTTT. The encoded protein is CASSPYRGQGSPLHF.

V gene TRBV28 combines with J gene TRBJ2-7; D not resolved. Germline-derived CDR1 and CDR2 are MDHEN and SYDVKM. Deletions cut 7 bases from V and 6 bases from J, with 13 bases between. The CDR3 runs to 12 residues. For the CDR3, the DNA is TGTGCCAGCACCCAGGTTTCTGGCGAGCAGTACTTC. This codes for CASTQVSGEQYF.

The J gene is TRBJ2-2, the V gene TRBV7-3; D gene unclear. The length of the CDR3 is 15 residues. Germline CDR1 SGHTA, CDR2 FQGTGA. Trimming removed 2 bases from V and 2 bases from J, with 9 bases in between. The CDR3 region is CASSLGQANTGELFF. In DNA form, the CDR3 reads TGTGCCAGCAGCTTAGGGCAGGCCAACACCGGGGAGCTGTTTTTT.

This CDR3 reads CSVRSVGEQYF. The CDR3 nucleotides read TGCAGCGTTCGGTCCGTGGGCGAGCAGTACTTC. The chain links TRBV29-1 to TRBJ2-7; D unresolved. V gave up 5 bases and J gave up 6 bases, with 11 bases separating them. The germline V gene encodes CDR1 SQVTM and CDR2 ANQGSEA. The CDR3 runs to 11 residues.

This chain uses TRBV19 with TRBJ1-2; no definite D call. The CDR3 consists of 17 residues. V was cut by 6 bases and J by 1 base, with 21 bases left in between. Germline CDR1 and CDR2: LNHDA and SQIVND (reference sequence). CDR3 protein: CASSPGLPGSLNYGYTF. Written as DNA, the CDR3 is TGTGCCAGTAGCCCCGGACTCCCTGGAAGCCTTAACTATGGCTACACCTTC.

V and J are TRBV3-1 (or the pseudogene TRBV3-2) and TRBJ2-7; no clear D. Germline V gene lookup returns CDR1 LGHDT and CDR2 YNNKEL (reference sequence). Trimming took 1 base from V and 1 from J, leaving 5 bases between them. The CDR3 has 13 amino acids. This CDR3 is CASSQAASYEQYF. The CDR3 coding sequence is TGTGCCAGCAGCCAAGCAGCTTCCTACGAGCAGTACTTC.

The CDR3 coding sequence is TGTGCCAGCCGGGAGGCGGGAGGCAATCAGCCCCAGCATTTT. It codes for CASREAGGNQPQHF. The V and J genes are TRBV28 and TRBJ1-5, with no clear D. The CDR3 is 14 amino acids. The V gene's germline CDR1 is MDHEN and CDR2 SYDVKM. Between the trimmed V and J ends, which lost 8 bases and 2 bases, there was a span of 13 bases.

The V call is TRBV6-1, the J call TRBJ2-3; D is perhaps TRBD2 (6 bases). The CDR3 runs 16 residues. Germline V gene sequence: CDR1 MNHNS, CDR2 SASEGT. The V gene lost 1 base and the J gene lost 1 base, with 12 bases spanning the gap. The CDR3 protein is CASSEESSGRTDTQYF. In DNA form, the CDR3 reads TGTGCCAGCAGTGAAGAGAGTAGCGGACGCACAGATACGCAGTATTTT.

The chain recombines TRBV24-1 with TRBJ1-2; TRBD1 might be the D (6 bases). The CDR3 length is 11 residues. V gave up 5 bases and J gave up 7 bases, with 7 bases separating them. Germline V gene lookup returns CDR1 KGHDR and CDR2 SFDVKD. The CDR3 DNA sequence: TGTGCCACCAGTGCCAGGGGTGGCTACACCTTC. Protein sequence: CATSARGGYTF.